What follows are 24 T cell receptor beta chains derived from one specimen sequenced in a study of blood T cell repertoires in COVID-19. Data came from immunoSEQ multiplex PCR; TCRdb stores just in-frame clones and leaves some out. Among about 400,000 clones listed, around nine tenths were seen once. Sequencing was done on a sample of PBMCs or T cells enriched from blood (not recorded which). Receptors originate from a woman between 50 and 59 years old who had recovered from COVID-19.

The chain carries TRBV7-8 and TRBJ2-2, with TRBD1 identical over 9 bases. Per germline, CDR1 SGHVS and CDR2 FQNEAQ. The CDR3 is made up of 16 amino acids. V lost 1 base, J lost 3 bases, and 3 bases stayed unmatched. The CDR3 spells CASSLVWTGDTGELFF. The DNA for the CDR3 is TGTGCCAGCAGCTTAGTTTGGACAGGGGACACCGGGGAGCTGTTTTTT.

The chain has TRBV19 and TRBJ2-2; D gene uncertain. The CDR3 contains 12 residues. Germline assignment: CDR1 LNHDA and CDR2 SQIVND (reference sequence). V was trimmed by 4 bases and J by 5 bases, leaving 5 bases between them. CDR3 region: CASSKRTGELFF. The CDR3 bases are TGTGCCAGTAGTAAGAGAACCGGGGAGCTGTTTTTT.

This clone was detected only once. The chain recombines TRBV6-5 with TRBJ2-7; tentatively, D is TRBD1 (5 bases). Germline V gene lookup returns CDR1 MNHEY and CDR2 SVGAGI. The CDR3 consists of 14 residues. V gave up 6 bases and J gave up 3 bases, with 15 bases separating them. In DNA form, the CDR3 reads TGTGCCAGCAGCCCAACGACAGATATCTACGAGCAGTACTTC. This encodes CASSPTTDIYEQYF.

This clone turned up a few times. This chain connects TRBV7-9 to TRBJ2-3; 9 positions match TRBD2. Germline CDR1 and CDR2: SEHNR and FQNEAQ (reference sequence). This CDR3 contains 16 residues. Trimming cost V 5 bases and J 3 bases; bases outside gene matches: 9. For the CDR3, the DNA is TGTGCCAGCAGCCCCGCGGGGGGGCTAAGGACAGATACGCAGTATTTT. This gives the protein CASSPAGGLRTDTQYF.

The chain uses TRBV5-5 and TRBJ1-2, with 10 bases identical to TRBD1. Germline values: CDR1 SGHKS, CDR2 YYEKEE (reference sequence). Trimming at V came to 0 bases and at J to 7 bases, leaving 0 bases not matched to a gene. This CDR3 spans 13 amino acids. CDR3 nucleotides: TGTGCCAGCAGCTTGGGGGACAGGGGTGGCTACACCTTC. Its protein is CASSLGDRGGYTF.

The chain recombines TRBV4-1 with TRBJ1-1; a possible D gene is TRBD1 (5 bases). The CDR3 consists of 17 residues. Germline CDR1 is MGHRA and CDR2 is YSYEKL. V lost 3 bases and J 2 bases, leaving 19 bases between the germline ends. The CDR3 is CASSHRDQGPANTEAFF. The DNA of the CDR3 is TGCGCCAGCAGCCATCGAGACCAGGGCCCTGCAAACACTGAAGCTTTCTTT.

This chain uses TRBV4-2 with TRBJ1-2, with a weak D call TRBD1 (5 bases). Between the trimmed V and J ends, which lost 0 bases and 5 bases, there was a span of 13 bases. CDR3 length: 15 amino acids. CDR1 and CDR2 (germline): LGHNA, YNFKEQ. Written as DNA, the CDR3 is TGTGCCAGCAGCCAAGATGAAGGCAGGGTGTATGGCTACACCTTC. This encodes CASSQDEGRVYGYTF.

The J gene is TRBJ2-1, the V gene TRBV6-1, with TRBD2 matching 9 bases. Per the germline V gene, CDR1 is MNHNS and CDR2 is SASEGT. There are 17 residues in the CDR3. J was trimmed by 0 bases and V by 2 bases; bases with no gene match: 5. CDR3 sequence: CASSELAGWSSYNEQFF. In DNA, the CDR3 is TGTGCCAGCAGTGAACTAGCGGGGTGGAGCTCCTACAATGAGCAGTTCTTC.

The chain combines TRBV6-6 with TRBJ1-5; possibly TRBD1 for D (5 bases). The CDR3 runs 15 residues. Germline V gene sequence: CDR1 MNHNY, CDR2 SVGAGI (reference sequence). Deletions cut 5 bases from V and 5 bases from J, with 16 bases between. As DNA, the CDR3 is TGTGCCAGCAGTACCCTCGGGACTCCTGATCAGCCCCAGCATTTT. This sequence encodes CASSTLGTPDQPQHF.

This clone has a single count. The gene calls are TRBV7-2 and TRBJ1-1; tentative D call: TRBD1 (5 bases). In germline, CDR1 is SGHTA, CDR2 FQGNSA. The length of the CDR3 is 15 residues. Trimming cost V 5 bases and J 7 bases, with 20 bases left between them. CDR3 loop: CASSLGQGRVDEAFF. In nucleotides, the CDR3 is TGTGCCAGCAGCCTAGGGCAGGGCAGGGTGGATGAAGCTTTCTTT. Filled out from reference TRBV7-2 and TRBJ1-1, the complete variable domain reads GAGVSQSPSNKVTEKGKDVELRCDPISGHTALYWYRQSLGQGLEFLIYFQGNSAPDKSGLPSDRFSAERTGGSVSTLTIQRTQQEDSAVYLCASSLGQGRVDEAFFGQGTRLTVV.

This chain uses TRBV28 with TRBJ2-5; 7 bases fit TRBD1. This CDR3 contains 16 residues. Germline values: CDR1 MDHEN, CDR2 SYDVKM. Unmatched junction bases numbered 9, after V lost 4 bases and J lost 1 base. The CDR3 DNA reads as TGTGCCAGCAGTTCAGACCACAGGGGACCCCAAGAGACCCAGTACTTC. Translated: CASSSDHRGPQETQYF.

V and J are TRBV5-6 and TRBJ1-1; D is perhaps TRBD1 (6 bases). This CDR3 has 17 amino acids. V lost 6 bases and J 5 bases, leaving 26 bases between the germline ends. CDR1 and CDR2 (germline): SGHDT, YYEEEE. The CDR3 DNA reads as TGTGCCAGCACCCTAAGGACAGTCTCGTCCTTGGGAACTGAAGCTTTCTTT. This sequence encodes CASTLRTVSSLGTEAFF.

This sequence joins TRBV27 and TRBJ1-2, with TRBD1 matching over 8 bases. Germline CDR1 reads MNHEY; CDR2 reads SMNVEV (reference sequence). This CDR3 has 17 amino acids. The trim removed 5 bases at V and 0 bases at J, leaving 11 bases unmatched. The CDR3 DNA sequence: TGTGCCAGCAGTAGGGGTCCGGGACAGGCTTCTAACTATGGCTACACCTTC. It codes for CASSRGPGQASNYGYTF.

To note about this clone: A read error may produce the germline difference seen at one junction end. The chain employs TRBV19 and TRBJ1-2, with 9 nucleotides matching TRBD1. CDR1 is LNHDA and CDR2 is SQIVND in the germline V gene (reference sequence). The CDR3 extends over 14 amino acids. CDR3 nucleotide sequence: TGTGCCAGTAGTCCGTCGCCGGGACAGGGCCACCCGTACTTC. Residues: CASSPSPGQGHPYF. Full variable domain (rest looked up from reference TRBV19 and TRBJ1-2): DGGITQSPKYLFRKEGQNVTLSCEQNLNHDAMYWYRQDPGQGLRLIYYSQIVNDFQKGDIAEGYSVSREKKESFPLTVTSAQKNPTAFYLCASSPSPGQGHPYFGSGTRLTVV.

The chain couples TRBV28 to TRBJ1-1, with a tentative D call TRBD1 (5 bases). Trimming pared 5 bases from V and 7 bases from J, leaving 8 bases between. Germline CDR1 MDHEN, CDR2 SYDVKM. This CDR3 is 11 amino acids long. As DNA, the CDR3 is TGTGCCAGCAGTGGACATTTTGAAGCTTTCTTT. Protein: CASSGHFEAFF.

This clone appeared once. The rearrangement links TRBV30 to TRBJ2-2, with unresolved D. Germline-derived CDR1 and CDR2 are GTSNPN and SVGIG (reference sequence). This CDR3 has 14 residues. Trimming took 0 bases from V and 0 from J, leaving 5 bases between them. CDR3 DNA: TGTGCCTGGAGTGTACGAGCGAACACCGGGGAGCTGTTTTTT. The encoded protein is CAWSVRANTGELFF.

A remark on this clone: Distinct nucleotide sequences in the sample also encode this CDR3. This rearrangement joins TRBV2 to TRBJ1-2; D perhaps matches TRBD1 (5 bases). Germline CDR1 is SNHLY and CDR2 is FYNNEI. V was shortened by 2 bases and J by 2 bases, with 9 bases between the two germline ends. CDR3 size: 14 residues. The CDR3 nucleotides are TGTGCCAGCAGTGAACAGGGTTCCAACTATGGCTACACCTTC. This gives the protein CASSEQGSNYGYTF.

V usage is TRBV21-1 and J usage is TRBJ2-4; the table's TRBD2 call for D was not verified on the DNA. TRBV21-1 is a pseudogene. The CDR3 is made up of 15 amino acids. CDR3: CASSSGGTRKNIQYF. CDR3 DNA sequence: TGTGCCAGCAGCTCGGGGGGTACACGAAAGAACATTCAGTACTTC.

This chain links TRBV5-1 with TRBJ2-7; 9 bases are a match to TRBD1. Germline CDR1 and CDR2: SGHRS and YFSETQ. CDR3 size: 15 residues. J was trimmed by 1 base and V by 4 bases; bases with no gene match: 6. The CDR3 sequence is CASSRGGQGSYEQYF. As DNA, the CDR3 is TGCGCCAGCAGCCGAGGGGGACAGGGTTCCTACGAGCAGTACTTC.

V is TRBV11-1 and J is TRBJ2-1; 8 bases agree with TRBD2. The V and J ends lost 2 bases and 0 bases, in that order; junction bases with no gene match: 3. Germline V CDR1 and CDR2: SGHAT, FQDESV (reference sequence). This CDR3 is 16 amino acids long. The CDR3 is CASSLTSGSSYNEQFF. Here the CDR3 DNA reads TGTGCCAGCAGCTTAACTAGCGGCAGCTCCTACAATGAGCAGTTCTTC.

This clone was found a few times. The genes are TRBV3-1 (or the pseudogene TRBV3-2) and TRBJ2-7, with D possibly matching TRBD2 (6 bases). This CDR3 region has 11 residues. The germline V gene encodes CDR1 LGHDT and CDR2 YNNKEL (reference sequence). With 8 bases removed from V and 2 bases from J, the gap between germline ends came to 7 bases. The DNA of the CDR3 is TGTGCCAGCGGGGAGGCCTACGAGCAGTACTTC. This codes for CASGEAYEQYF.

V and J are TRBV27 and TRBJ2-1, with 9 bases fitting TRBD2. After removal of 7 bases from V and 0 bases from J, the junction contained 7 bases not matched to a gene. The CDR3 covers 16 residues. CDR1 MNHEY and CDR2 SMNVEV come from the germline V gene (reference sequence). The CDR3 DNA reads as TGTGCCAGCACCCCCTTGCGGGGGGGCTCCTACAATGAGCAGTTCTTC. Encoded protein: CASTPLRGGSYNEQFF.

This chain connects TRBV7-9 to TRBJ1-2; 11 bases match TRBD1. V lost 5 bases, J lost 7 bases, and 6 bases stayed unmatched. Germline V lookup: CDR1 SEHNR, CDR2 FQNEAQ (reference sequence). The CDR3 extends over 14 amino acids. CDR3 in DNA: TGTGCCAGCAGCACATCGGGACAGGGGGTTGGCTACACCTTC. Translation gives CASSTSGQGVGYTF.

The chain carries TRBV9 and TRBJ1-5; D is undetermined. With 0 bases removed from V and 4 bases from J, the gap between germline ends came to 5 bases. This CDR3 has 13 residues. Germline CDR1 is SGDLS and CDR2 is YYNGEE. The CDR3 nucleotides are TGTGCCAGCAGCGTAGCTTTGAATCAGCCCCAGCATTTT. It is translated as CASSVALNQPQHF.